The clone carrying this T cell receptor (beta chain) was seen only once. Its antigen is as yet unknown. This entry belongs to a study of cytomegalovirus exposure and HLA in healthy donors. The PCR employed 60 Vbeta primers together with 13 Jbeta primers. Sequenced by immunoSEQ multiplex PCR; TCRdb stores in-frame clones only, minus some. The sample yields about 150,000 clones, more than 65% seen once. Germline-derived CDR1 and CDR2 are MDHEN and SYDVKM. V dropped 4 bases and J dropped 1 base, with 10 bases sitting between them. This CDR3 contains 14 residues. Overall study findings and caveats: Cytomegalovirus-associated TCR beta chains were listed, numbering roughly 150.

The sample was PBMCs. The sequence was obtained from a middle-aged man in good health and CMV-seropositive. The gene calls are TRBV28 and TRBJ1-1; TRBD1 is a possible D gene (6 bases). This chain's CDR3 is CASSSRDKNTEAFF. In DNA form, the CDR3 reads TGTGCCAGCAGTTCCCGGGACAAGAACACTGAAGCTTTCTTT.